This TCR beta chain came from a study of cytomegalovirus exposure and HLA in healthy donors. Across the whole study: Early on, a data release was issued that held 80 million or so unique TCRs from HLA-typed donors. The study's findings and limits: Researchers reported in a later analysis that a missense DCLRE1C variant was tied to TCR beta V- and J-gene trimming. Productive rates of about 90% or about 30% were seen for most TCR beta V segments in an earlier analysis.

Vbeta (60) and Jbeta (13) primers were used in the PCR. Profiled with immunoSEQ multiplex PCR; TCRdb holds only in-frame clones, not every one. The sample shows some 110,000 clones, approximately 79% of them seen only once. CDR1 is WSHSY, CDR2 SAAADI, per germline. Trimming cost V 3 bases and J 4 bases; bases outside gene matches: 15. This CDR3 has 20 residues. Details on this clone: The antigen is not known.

Source material: PBMCs. The V and J genes are TRBV10-2 and TRBJ2-3; the match to TRBD2 covers 14 bases. This TCR came from a man aged 45-60 years in good health and CMV-seropositive. The CDR3 sequence is CASSDPNPGTSGSPSDTQYF. The CDR3 coding sequence is TGCGCCAGCAGTGATCCCAACCCCGGGACTAGCGGGAGTCCCTCAGATACGCAGTATTTT.